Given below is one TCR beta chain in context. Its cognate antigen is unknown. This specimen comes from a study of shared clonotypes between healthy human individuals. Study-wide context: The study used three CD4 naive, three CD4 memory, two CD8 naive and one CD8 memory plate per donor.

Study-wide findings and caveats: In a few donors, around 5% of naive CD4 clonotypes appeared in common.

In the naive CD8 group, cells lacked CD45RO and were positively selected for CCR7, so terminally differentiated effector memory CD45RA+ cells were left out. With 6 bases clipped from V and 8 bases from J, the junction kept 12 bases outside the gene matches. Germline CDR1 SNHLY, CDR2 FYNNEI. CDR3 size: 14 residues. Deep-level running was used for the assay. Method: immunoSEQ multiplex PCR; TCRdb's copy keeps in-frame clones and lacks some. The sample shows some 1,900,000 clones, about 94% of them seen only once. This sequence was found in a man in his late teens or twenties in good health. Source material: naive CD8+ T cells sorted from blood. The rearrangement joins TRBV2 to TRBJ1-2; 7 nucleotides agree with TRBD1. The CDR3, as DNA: TGTGCCAGCAGCCGGGACAGCCCCGCGGGAGGCTACACCTTC. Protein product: CASSRDSPAGGYTF.